The entry below gives a single T cell receptor beta chain sequence along with its context. This sample was taken from a study of blood T cell repertoires in COVID-19. The V end lost 1 base, the J end lost 5 bases, and 11 bases lay between the germline ends. This CDR3 is built from 14 residues. Germline CDR1 is LNHNV and CDR2 is YYDKDF (reference sequence). Libraries were prepared by immunoSEQ multiplex PCR; TCRdb keeps only in-frame clonotypes and omits some of them. The repertoire includes roughly 42,000 clones, roughly 89% of them detected once, and approximately 3% sits in the top ten. Material for sequencing was peripheral blood. The chain recombines TRBV15 with TRBJ2-5; TRBD1 might be the D (5 bases). The receptor's source is a man aged 50 to 59 with active COVID-19. The chain's CDR3 is CATSRVAGLETQYF. For the CDR3, the DNA is TGTGCCACCAGCAGAGTAGCAGGGCTGGAGACCCAGTACTTC. Complete variable domain (other parts from reference TRBV15 and TRBJ2-5): DAMVIQNPRYQVTQFGKPVTLSCSQTLNHNVMYWYQQKSSQAPKLLFHYYDKDFNNEADTPDNFQSRRPNTSFCFLDIRSPGLGDTAMYLCATSRVAGLETQYFGPGTRLLVL.